This TCR beta chain emerged from a study of blood T cell repertoires in COVID-19. Study details: Specimens from acute and convalescent COVID-19 originated in the United States, Italy and Spain. From T cells, B-cell-depleted T cells, or PBMCs came the material, which was cDNA or gDNA.

The V segment lost 4 bases and the J segment 1 base; nucleotides outside the gene matches: 1. Germline assignment: CDR1 LGHNA and CDR2 YSLEER. CDR3 length: 15 residues. Original handling: Quantification of nucleated cells was approximated via reference gene primer amplification. Some clones are missing from TCRdb's copy, which holds only in-frame ones; the method was immunoSEQ multiplex PCR. V and J calls and clone size are as listed in that table; D and trimming were resolved from the DNA. The data hold about 140,000 clones, with 75% to 85% observed a single time. Sample: peripheral blood. The J gene is TRBJ2-6, the V gene TRBV4-3, with 7 positions matching TRBD2. This sequence originates from an elderly woman with active or convalescent COVID-19. CDR3 protein: CASSPGGSGANVLTF. The CDR3 DNA is TGCGCCAGCAGCCCGGGGGGTTCTGGGGCCAACGTCCTGACTTTC.